These T cell receptor beta chains were read from a single sample in a study of radiotherapy plus CTLA-4 blockade in lung cancer. Assay: immunoSEQ multiplex PCR; the TCRdb copy retains only in-frame clones and omits some. Counted here are about 110,000 clones, more than 75% occurring once; the ten biggest clones make up under 2.5%. Source: peripheral blood, taken from a patient treated with radiotherapy plus ipilimumab. The receptor source for this set is a human donor with non-small cell lung cancer that progressed on radiotherapy plus ipilimumab. Some clones in this sample may be carry-over from other donors' samples. CDR3s include the opening cysteine and the closing phenylalanine or tryptophan. The order of the fields is clone size, CDR3 length, J gene, V gene, CDR3 protein. Expanded clones get a size class; other rows say once, few or many, or leave the size out.

few | 12 | TRBJ2-7 | TRBV7-9 | CASSHASYEQYF
- | 13 | TRBJ1-5 | TRBV19 | CASSILGDQPQHF
once | 15 | TRBJ2-7 | TRBV14 | CASSRRAGPTYEQYF
- | 14 | TRBJ2-5 | TRBV5-1 | CASSISGGAETQYF
- | 14 | TRBJ1-2 | TRBV25-1 | CASSEQASYYGYTF
once | 14 | TRBJ2-5 | TRBV27 | CASSSWTGQETQYF
- | 15 | TRBJ2-3 | TRBV5-4 | CASSLGGSGGDTQYF
few | 12 | TRBJ2-7 | TRBV7-9 | CASSLGAGGQYF
once | 15 | TRBJ2-7 | TRBV7-8 | CASSFADSSSYEQYF
- | 15 | TRBJ1-2 | TRBV6-4 | CASRPNGGGDYGYTF
- | 14 | TRBJ1-6 | TRBV2 | CASSGFSNNSPLHF
- | 18 | TRBJ1-5 | TRBV12-5 | CASGLYYGRGQGHQPQHF
- | 15 | TRBJ1-2 | TRBV6-6 | CASSSRAATNYGYTF
once | 14 | TRBJ1-1 | TRBV25-1 | CASSESAEIPEAFF
- | 18 | TRBJ1-6 | TRBV4-2 | CASRDHRDSRLGDSPLHF
- | 12 | TRBJ2-7 | TRBV18 | CASSPSVYEQYF
few | 13 | TRBJ2-3 | TRBV19 | CASSLWATDTQYF
- | 15 | TRBJ2-3 | TRBV7-3 | CATSSLGGSTDTQYF
few | 17 | TRBJ2-5 | TRBV9 | CASSAPWGVGKSETQYF
- | 16 | TRBJ2-1 | TRBV27 | CASSPIERGGQDEQFF
- | 14 | TRBJ1-1 | TRBV9 | CASSAWDRATEAFF
many | 15 | TRBJ1-5 | TRBV5-1 | CASSLGEYGNQPQHF
once | 13 | TRBJ1-2 | TRBV27 | CASSLQQGYGYTF
- | 14 | TRBJ2-3 | TRBV5-1 | CASSLVPDTDTQYF
- | 13 | TRBJ2-7 | TRBV7-8 | CASSLGVGDEQYF
- | 16 | TRBJ1-4 | TRBV18 | CASSLDRAKSNEKLFF
- | 15 | TRBJ2-1 | TRBV5-6 | CASSRYGGPYNEQFF
once | 14 | TRBJ2-7 | TRBV7-2 | CASNVNGPSYEQYF
- | 14 | TRBJ2-7 | TRBV7-2 | CASSLVGRTYEQYF